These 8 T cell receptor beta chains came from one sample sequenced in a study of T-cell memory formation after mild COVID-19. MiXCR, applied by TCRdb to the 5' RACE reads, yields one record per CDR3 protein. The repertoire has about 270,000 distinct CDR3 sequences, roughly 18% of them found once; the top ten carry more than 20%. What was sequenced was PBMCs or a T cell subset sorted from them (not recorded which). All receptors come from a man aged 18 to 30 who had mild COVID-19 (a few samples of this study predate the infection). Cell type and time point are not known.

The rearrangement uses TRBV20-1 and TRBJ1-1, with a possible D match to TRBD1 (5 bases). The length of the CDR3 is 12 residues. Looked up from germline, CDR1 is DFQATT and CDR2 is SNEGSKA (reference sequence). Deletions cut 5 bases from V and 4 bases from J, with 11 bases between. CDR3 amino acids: CSADRYGTEAFF. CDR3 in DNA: TGCAGTGCTGACAGATATGGCACTGAAGCTTTCTTT.

The CDR3 is CASQGVGETQYF. CDR3 coding DNA: TGTGCCAGCCAAGGGGTAGGAGAGACCCAGTACTTC. The V and J genes are TRBV27 and TRBJ2-5; TRBD1 is a possible D gene (5 bases). Germline values: CDR1 MNHEY, CDR2 SMNVEV (reference sequence). Trimming removed 8 bases from V and 4 bases from J, with 11 bases in between. This CDR3 spans 12 amino acids.

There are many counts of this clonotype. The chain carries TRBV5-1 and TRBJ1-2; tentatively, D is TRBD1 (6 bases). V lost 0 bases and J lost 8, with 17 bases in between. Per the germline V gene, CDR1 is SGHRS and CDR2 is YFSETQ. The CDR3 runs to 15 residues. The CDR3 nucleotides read TGCGCCAGCAGCTTGGAAGCGTCAGGGGCAGGAGGCTACACCTTC. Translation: CASSLEASGAGGYTF.

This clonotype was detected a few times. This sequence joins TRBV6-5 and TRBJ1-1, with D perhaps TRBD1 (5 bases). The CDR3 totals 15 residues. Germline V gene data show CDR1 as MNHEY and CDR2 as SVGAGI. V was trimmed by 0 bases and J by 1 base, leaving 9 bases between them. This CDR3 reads CASSYSGGTNTEAFF. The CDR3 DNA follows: TGTGCCAGCAGTTACTCCGGTGGGACGAACACTGAAGCTTTCTTT.

The CDR3 loop reads CASRGTGGRSRPGELFF. CDR3 DNA: TGTGCCAGCAGGGGGACCGGGGGCCGTTCTCGCCCCGGGGAGCTGTTTTTT. This chain joins TRBV12-3 or TRBV12-4 and TRBJ2-2; D tentatively fits TRBD1 or TRBD2 (6 bases each). The CDR3 consists of 17 residues. V was clipped by 6 bases and J by 6 bases, with 23 bases between them.

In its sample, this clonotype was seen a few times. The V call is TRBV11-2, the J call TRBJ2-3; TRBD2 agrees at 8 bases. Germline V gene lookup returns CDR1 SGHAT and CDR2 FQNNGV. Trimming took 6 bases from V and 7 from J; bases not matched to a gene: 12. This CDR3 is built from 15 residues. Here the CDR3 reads CASSQAWRGDHTQYF. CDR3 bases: TGTGCCAGCAGTCAAGCTTGGCGGGGGGACCATACGCAGTATTTT. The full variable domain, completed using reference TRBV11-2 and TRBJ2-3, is EAGVAQSPRYKIIEKRQSVAFWCNPISGHATLYWYQQILGQGPKLLIQFQNNGVVDDSQLPKDRFSAERLKGVDSTLKIQPAKLEDSAVYLCASSQAWRGDHTQYFGPGTRLTVL.

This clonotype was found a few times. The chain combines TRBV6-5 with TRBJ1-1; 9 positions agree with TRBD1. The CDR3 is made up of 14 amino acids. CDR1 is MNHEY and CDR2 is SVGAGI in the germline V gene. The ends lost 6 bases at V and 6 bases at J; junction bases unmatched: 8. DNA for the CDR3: TGTGCCAGCAGCGCGGGAGGACAGGGGTCTGAAGCTTTCTTT. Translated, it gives CASSAGGQGSEAFF.

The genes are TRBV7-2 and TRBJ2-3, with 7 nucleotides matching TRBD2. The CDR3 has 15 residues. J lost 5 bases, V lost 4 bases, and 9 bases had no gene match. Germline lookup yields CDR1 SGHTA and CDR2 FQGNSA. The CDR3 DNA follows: TGTGCCAGCAGCTCCGGACTCCCGGGGGGAGATACGCAGTATTTT. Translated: CASSSGLPGGDTQYF.